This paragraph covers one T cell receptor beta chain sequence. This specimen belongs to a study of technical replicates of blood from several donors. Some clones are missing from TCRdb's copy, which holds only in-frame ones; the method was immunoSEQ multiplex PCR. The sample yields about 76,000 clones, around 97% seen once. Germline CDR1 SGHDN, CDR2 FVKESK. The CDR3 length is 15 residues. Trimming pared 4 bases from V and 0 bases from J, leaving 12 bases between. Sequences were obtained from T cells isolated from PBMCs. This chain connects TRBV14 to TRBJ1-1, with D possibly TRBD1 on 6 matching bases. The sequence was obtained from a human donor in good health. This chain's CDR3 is CASSPPTGLNTEAFF. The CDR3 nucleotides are TGTGCCAGCAGCCCGCCGACAGGATTGAACACTGAAGCTTTCTTT.